This entry describes one TCR beta chain. The antigen remains unidentified. The data were taken from a study of T cell responses to AZD1222 COVID-19 vaccine. Regarding the study as a whole: Seropositive status at baseline applied to only 6 or 7 AZD1222 recipients. The study found Spike-specific TCR breadth and depth rose after two AZD1222 doses. Repertoires were sampled only after the peak T cell response.

Some second doses came at about 4 weeks and others at about 12 weeks; these were pooled. TCRdb's copy holds only in-frame clones and misses some; the assay was immunoSEQ multiplex PCR. Among some 170,000 clones listed, approximately 90% were seen once. The V end was cut by 1 base, the J end by 5 bases, with 10 bases between. This CDR3 spans 14 amino acids. The germline CDR1 and CDR2 sequences are SGHTA and FQGNSA. This TCR was sampled from an adult who received the AZD1222 COVID-19 vaccine. The J gene is TRBJ2-3, the V gene TRBV7-2; no firm D call. This material consisted of peripheral blood, taken 28 days after the second AZD1222 dose. The CDR3 protein is CASSLDIRKDTQYF. The CDR3 nucleotides read TGTGCCAGCAGCTTAGATATCCGGAAAGATACGCAGTATTTT.